This T cell receptor beta chain was documented in a study of molecular identifiers for immune sequencing clone quantification. From germline, CDR1 is MGHRA and CDR2 YSYEKL. The CDR3 is made up of 16 amino acids. The ends lost 4 bases at V and 1 base at J; junction bases unmatched: 10. This clonotype was observed many times. One entry per CDR3 protein results from TCRdb running MiXCR on the PCR reads. The data show 45,000 to 65,000 distinct CDR3 sequences, under 30% seen once. The V and J genes are TRBV4-1 and TRBJ2-7, with 7 bases that match TRBD1. Sequencing was performed on naive CD8+ T cells from blood, with Jurkat cell RNA spiked in. Noted subset: FACS-sorted CD8+CD4-CCR7+CD45RA+ naive T cells. The sequence was collected from a human donor in good health. Some libraries in this study had Jurkat cell RNA spiked in. In DNA, the CDR3 is TGCGCCAGCAGCCGAACTCCCCCGGGACAGTCCTACGAGCAGTACTTC. Protein sequence: CASSRTPPGQSYEQYF.